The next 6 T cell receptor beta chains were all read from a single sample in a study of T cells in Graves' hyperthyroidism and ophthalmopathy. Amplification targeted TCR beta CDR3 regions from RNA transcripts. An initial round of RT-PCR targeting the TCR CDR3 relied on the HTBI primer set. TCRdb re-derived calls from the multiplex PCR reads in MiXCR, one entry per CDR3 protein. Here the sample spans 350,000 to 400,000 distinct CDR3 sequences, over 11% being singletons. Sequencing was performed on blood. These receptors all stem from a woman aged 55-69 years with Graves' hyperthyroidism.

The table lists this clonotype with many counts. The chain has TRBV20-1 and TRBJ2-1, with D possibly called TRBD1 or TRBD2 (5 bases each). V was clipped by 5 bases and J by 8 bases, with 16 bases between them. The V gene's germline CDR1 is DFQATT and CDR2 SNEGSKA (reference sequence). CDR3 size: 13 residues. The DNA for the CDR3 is TGCAGTGCTGACAGCGGTTTTGGGGATGAGCAGTTCTTC. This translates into CSADSGFGDEQFF.

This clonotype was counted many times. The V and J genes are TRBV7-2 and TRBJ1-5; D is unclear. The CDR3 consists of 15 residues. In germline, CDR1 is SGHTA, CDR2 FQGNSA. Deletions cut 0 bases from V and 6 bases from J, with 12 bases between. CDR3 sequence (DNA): TGTGCCAGCAGCTTAGCGCCAGGCCATAGTCAGCCCCAGCATTTT. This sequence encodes CASSLAPGHSQPQHF.

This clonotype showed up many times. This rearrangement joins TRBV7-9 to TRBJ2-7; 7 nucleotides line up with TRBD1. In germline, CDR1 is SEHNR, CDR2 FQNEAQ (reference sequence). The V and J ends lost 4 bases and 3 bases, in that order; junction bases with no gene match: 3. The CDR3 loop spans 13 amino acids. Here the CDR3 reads CASSSTGFYEQYF. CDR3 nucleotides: TGTGCCAGCAGCTCGACAGGGTTCTACGAGCAGTACTTC.

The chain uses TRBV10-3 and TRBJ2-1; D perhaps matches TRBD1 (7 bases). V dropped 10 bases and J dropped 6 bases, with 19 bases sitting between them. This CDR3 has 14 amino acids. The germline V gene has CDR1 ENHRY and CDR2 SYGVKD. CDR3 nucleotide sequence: TGTGCCACCGACCCTTCAGGGGGGCTCAATGAGCAGTTCTTC. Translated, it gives CATDPSGGLNEQFF.

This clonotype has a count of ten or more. This chain's CDR3 is CASLYTGELFF. The CDR3 DNA follows: TGTGCCAGTTTATACACCGGGGAGCTGTTTTTT. The rearrangement links TRBV7-9 to TRBJ2-2, with no clear D. The CDR3 length is 11 residues. V shed 9 bases and J shed 3 bases, with 5 bases lying between them. From germline, CDR1 is SEHNR and CDR2 FQNEAQ (reference sequence).

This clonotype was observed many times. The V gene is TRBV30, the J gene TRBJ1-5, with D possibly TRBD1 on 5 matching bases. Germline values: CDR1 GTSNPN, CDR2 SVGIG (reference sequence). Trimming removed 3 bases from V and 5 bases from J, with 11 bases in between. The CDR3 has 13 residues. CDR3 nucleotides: TGTGCCTGGAGCAACCAGGGATATCAGCCCCAGCATTTT. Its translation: CAWSNQGYQPQHF.